This TCR beta chain came from a study of blood T cell repertoires in COVID-19. For the study at large: Sample material is recorded as cDNA or gDNA derived from T cells, B-cell-depleted T cells, or PBMCs.

V was clipped by 0 bases and J by 5 bases, with 10 bases between them. Germline V gene data show CDR1 as SEHNR and CDR2 as FQNEAQ (reference sequence). This CDR3 region has 14 residues. All enrollees were roughly 18 to 89 years old and from about two dozen US areas. For recovered donors of Cohort 3, there were two negative PCRs, clearance, or symptom resolution. Original analysis: Amplifying reference gene primers gave estimates of nucleated cell counts. This table comes from immunoSEQ multiplex PCR, and its TCRdb copy is limited to in-frame clones, with some not included. V and J calls plus clone size are reproduced from that table; the DNA served to infer D and trimming. The sample has about 310,000 clones, nearly 90% seen once. This clone is a singleton in its sample.

This sequence was found in a woman aged 25 to 39 who had recovered from COVID-19. The V and J genes are TRBV7-9 and TRBJ1-1; a possible D gene is TRBD1 (6 bases). Material for sequencing was PBMCs or T cells enriched from blood (not recorded which). The CDR3 DNA is TGTGCCAGCAGCTTAGCTCCCCAGGGGACTGAAGCTTTCTTT. Amino acid sequence: CASSLAPQGTEAFF.